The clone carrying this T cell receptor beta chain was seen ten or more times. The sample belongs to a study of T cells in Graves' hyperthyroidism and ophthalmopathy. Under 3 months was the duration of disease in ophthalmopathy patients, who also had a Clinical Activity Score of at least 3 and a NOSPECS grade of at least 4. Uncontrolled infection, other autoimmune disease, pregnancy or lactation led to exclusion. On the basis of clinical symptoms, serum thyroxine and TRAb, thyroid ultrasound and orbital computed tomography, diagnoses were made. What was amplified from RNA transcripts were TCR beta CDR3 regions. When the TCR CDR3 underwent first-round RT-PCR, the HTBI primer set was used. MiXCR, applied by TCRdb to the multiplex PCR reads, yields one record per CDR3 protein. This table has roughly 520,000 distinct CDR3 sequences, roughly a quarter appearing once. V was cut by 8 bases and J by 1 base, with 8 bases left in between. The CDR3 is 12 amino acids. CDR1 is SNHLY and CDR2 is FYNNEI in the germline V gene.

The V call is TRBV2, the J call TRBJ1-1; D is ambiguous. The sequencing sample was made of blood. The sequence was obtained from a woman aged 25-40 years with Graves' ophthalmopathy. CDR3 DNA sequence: TGTGCCAGCGACCGAGCGAACACTGAAGCTTTCTTT. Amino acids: CASDRANTEAFF.